These 3 T cell receptor beta chains share one sample of origin, sequenced in a study of cytomegalovirus exposure and HLA in healthy donors. It was with 60 Vbeta and 13 Jbeta primers that the PCR ran. Assay: immunoSEQ multiplex PCR; the TCRdb copy retains only in-frame clones and omits some. Counted here are about 200,000 clones, roughly four fifths occurring once; the ten biggest clones make up approximately 1.5%. The sample taken for sequencing was PBMCs. The receptors come from a girl aged 5 to 17 in good health and CMV-seronegative.

The rearrangement uses TRBV29-1 and TRBJ2-3, with TRBD2 as a possible D gene (6 bases). V was shortened by 6 bases and J by 2 bases, with 12 bases between the two germline ends. Germline loops: CDR1 SQVTM, CDR2 ANQGSEA. This CDR3 contains 13 residues. The CDR3 loop is CSVARGTTDTQYF. DNA of the CDR3: TGCAGCGTGGCTCGCGGGACCACAGATACGCAGTATTTT.

This clone was picked up a small number of times. The chain recombines TRBV6-5 with TRBJ1-6; 9 nucleotides line up with TRBD1. Germline V CDR1 and CDR2: MNHEY, SVGAGI. The CDR3 loop spans 15 amino acids. The trim removed 5 bases at V and 9 bases at J, leaving 8 bases unmatched. The chain's CDR3 is CASSRNRGLGSPLHF. CDR3 in DNA: TGTGCCAGCAGTCGCAACAGGGGGCTTGGTTCACCCCTCCACTTT.

The chain employs TRBV27 and TRBJ2-5; D unresolved. The closer fit of TRBJ2-7 to the DNA end suggests the J call may be wrong. The CDR3 length is 12 residues. From germline, CDR1 is MNHEY and CDR2 SMNVEV (reference sequence). CDR3 in amino acids: CASSGRWGEQYF. Written as DNA, the CDR3 is TGTGCCAGCAGCGGCAGATGGGGCGAGCAGTACTTC.